This TCR beta chain is drawn from a study of metastatic and nonmetastatic thyroid tumors (dated by TCRdb to the early 2020s). With respect to the entire study: The researchers compared repertoires between peripheral blood samples and tumor or nodule tissue samples from patients with malignant or benign thyroid disease.

No treatment had been received by any patient before thyroid surgery. Using T-cell receptor beta sequencing, the study looked back at clinical samples from patients collected from the early 2010s to the late 2010s. This clone was counted ten times or more. Its binding antigen is unknown. An end of the junction does not agree with germline; a read error may underlie this. The germline V gene encodes CDR1 SNHLY and CDR2 FYNNEI. Counted from cysteine to phenylalanine, this CDR3 has 12 amino acids. This entry keeps only the CDR3 DNA: 36 bases, framed from base 1. Library creation used PCR. TCRdb names Illumina HiSeq 4000 as the instrument used. High-throughput sequencing was used to profile the CDR3 region of the TCR beta-chain in every patient. The authors' analysis ran thus. CDR3 differences across clinicopathological groups were used to build a classifier for discriminating distant-metastatic papillary thyroid cancer patients. The Shannon index was used to assess repertoire diversity, and the Morisita-Horn index was used to assess tumor-blood repertoire similarity. TCRdb ran its own pipeline on the public reads, namely fastp trimming at Q25 and MiXCR clone calling, and kept in-frame beta chains. TCRdb, not the authors, supplied the V and J calls. For this sample there are tens of thousands of clones; around 11% appear just once. The ten largest clones take up approximately 8.1% of the sample.

Findings and caveats that apply to the study as a whole: In both blood and tumor samples, malignant tumors were reported to have significantly higher TCR beta diversity than benign nodules.

This receptor was identified in a female donor with papillary thyroid cancer or a benign thyroid nodule (not recorded which). Some clones in this sample may be carry-over from other donors' samples. Sequencing input: blood. Rearrangement joined TRBV2 to TRBJ1-4, with no D gene named confidently. The CDR3 protein sequence reads: CASFLTPGPFAF. The bases read TGTGCCAGTTTTTTAACTCCCGGGCCCTTCGCCTTT.